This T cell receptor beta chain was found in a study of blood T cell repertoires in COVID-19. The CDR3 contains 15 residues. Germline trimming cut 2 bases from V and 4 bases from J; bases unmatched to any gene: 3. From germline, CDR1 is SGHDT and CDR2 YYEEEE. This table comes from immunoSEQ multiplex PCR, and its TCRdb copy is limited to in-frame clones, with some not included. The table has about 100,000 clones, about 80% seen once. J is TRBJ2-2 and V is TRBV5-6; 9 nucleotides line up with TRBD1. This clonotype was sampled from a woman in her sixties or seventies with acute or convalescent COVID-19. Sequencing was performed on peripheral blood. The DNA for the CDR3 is TGTGCCAGCAGCTTTGGGACAGGGTCCACCGGGGAGCTGTTTTTT. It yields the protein CASSFGTGSTGELFF.